In its sample, the clone carrying this T cell receptor (beta chain) was seen a few times. Antigen: not known. This CDR3 spans 14 amino acids. Germline V gives CDR1 MNHNS, CDR2 SASEGT. V was pared by 6 bases and J by 7 bases, with 16 bases between. The data belong to a study of T cell repertoires in cytomegalovirus infection. Across the study: Based on public TCR beta signatures, there were indications of CMV infection and of a matching HLA type.

TCRdb re-derived calls from the reads in MiXCR, one entry per CDR3 protein. In the table there are 900,000 to 950,000 distinct CDR3 sequences, around 30% of which are singletons. The V gene is TRBV6-1, the J gene TRBJ2-1; D might be TRBD2 (6 bases). This receptor was taken from a human donor in good health (CMV status not recorded). Some clones in this sample may be carry-over from other donors' samples. Sequencing used cultured CD8+ T cells from PBMCs, obtained from culture after CMV antigen stimulation. The CDR3 nucleotides read TGTGCCAGCAGCATCGGCGGGGTTATTAATGAGCAGTTCTTC. Its translation is CASSIGGVINEQFF.